The T cell receptor (beta chain) under discussion was sequenced for a study of human T cells and chemical hapten exposure. Study-wide findings and caveats: Patch test score rose with PT1 expanded TCR count, significant at thresholds 8, 16 and 32, not 4.

Time point given: patch test 2, 6 weeks after DPC sensitization. Treatment: therapeutic diphenylcyclopropenone sensitization with weekly scalp DPC. At every patch-test visit, blood was drawn before the patch test was applied. This clonotype was counted only a few times. The target antigen is unknown. How the authors handled the data: From 23,224 to 690,600 TCRs were found per sample, with a median of approximately 96,000. In TCRdb, the RACE reads were re-called with MiXCR into one record per CDR3 protein. The V and J calls reflect TCRdb's pipeline rather than the authors' work. Seen here are nearly 95,000 distinct CDR3 sequences, 11% observed once, and the top ten hold less than 2.5%. The length of the CDR3 is 17 residues. The V gene's germline CDR1 is SGHTA and CDR2 FQGTGA. V was pared by 5 bases and J by 2 bases, with 4 bases of the junction left unmatched.

This receptor was obtained from a man between 35 and 55 years old with alopecia areata. Some clones in this sample may be carry-over from other donors' samples. The chain combines TRBV7-3 with TRBJ2-6, with 12 bases lining up with TRBD1. The sequencing used whole blood, collected in connection with sensitization to the hapten diphenylcyclopropenone (DPC). The CDR3 nucleotides are TGTGCCAGCAGCACGGGACAGGGGGCTCCTGGGGCCAACGTCCTGACTTTC. Protein sequence: CASSTGQGAPGANVLTF.